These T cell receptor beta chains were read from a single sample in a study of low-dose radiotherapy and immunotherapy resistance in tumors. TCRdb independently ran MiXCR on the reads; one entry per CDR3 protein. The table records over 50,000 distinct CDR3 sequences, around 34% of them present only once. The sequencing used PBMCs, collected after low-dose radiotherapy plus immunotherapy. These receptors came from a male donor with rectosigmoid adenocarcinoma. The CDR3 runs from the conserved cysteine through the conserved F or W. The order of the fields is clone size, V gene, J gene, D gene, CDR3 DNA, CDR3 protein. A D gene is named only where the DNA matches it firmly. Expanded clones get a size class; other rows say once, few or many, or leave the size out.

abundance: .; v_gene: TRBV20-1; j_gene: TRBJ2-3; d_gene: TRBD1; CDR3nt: TGCAGTGCCCCGTACAGGGGGAGAAGGGATACGCAGTATTTT; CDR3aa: CSAPYRGRRDTQYF
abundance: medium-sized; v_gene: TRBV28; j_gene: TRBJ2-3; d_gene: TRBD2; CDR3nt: TGTGCCAGCAGTACCGCGGGCGGGAGAGCAGATACGCAGTATTTT; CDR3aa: CASSTAGGRADTQYF
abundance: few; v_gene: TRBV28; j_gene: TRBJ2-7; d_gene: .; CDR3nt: TGTGCCAGCAGTTCGAGGGTCCGCGAGCAGTACTTC; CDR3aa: CASSSRVREQYF
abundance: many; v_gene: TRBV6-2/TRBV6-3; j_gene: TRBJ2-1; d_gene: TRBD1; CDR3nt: TGTGCCAGCGGAAGACAGGGCTACAATGAGCAGTTCTTC; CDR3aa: CASGRQGYNEQFF
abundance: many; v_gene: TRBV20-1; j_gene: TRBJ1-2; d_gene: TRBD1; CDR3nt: TGCAGTGCTAGAGATGAAACAGGGGGCGAAATCGGCTACACCTTC; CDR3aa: CSARDETGGEIGYTF
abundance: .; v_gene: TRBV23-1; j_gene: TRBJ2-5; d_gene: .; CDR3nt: TGCGCCAGAGCAGGACTCTGGGAGACCCAGTACTTC; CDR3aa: CARAGLWETQYF
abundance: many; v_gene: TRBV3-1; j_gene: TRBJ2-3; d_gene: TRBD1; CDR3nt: TGTGCCAGCAGCCCCCGGGACAGAAGCACAGATACGCAGTATTTT; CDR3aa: CASSPRDRSTDTQYF
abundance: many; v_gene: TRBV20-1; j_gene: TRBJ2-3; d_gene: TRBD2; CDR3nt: TGCAGTGCTAGCCCCGGGACTAGCAAGACAGATACGCAGTATTTT; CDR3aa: CSASPGTSKTDTQYF
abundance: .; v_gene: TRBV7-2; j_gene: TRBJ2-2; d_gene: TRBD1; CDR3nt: TGTGCCAGCCGGACAGGGGGCGGCACCGGGGAGCTGTTTTTT; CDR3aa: CASRTGGGTGELFF
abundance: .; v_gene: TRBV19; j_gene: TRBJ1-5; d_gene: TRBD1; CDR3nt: TGTGCCAGTAGTCCGGAGGGGACAGGGGTTCGAAATCAGCCCCAGCATTTT; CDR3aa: CASSPEGTGVRNQPQHF
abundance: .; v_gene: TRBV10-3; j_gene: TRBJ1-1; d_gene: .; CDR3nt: TGTGCCATCAGTAAGGACACTGAAGCTTTCTTT; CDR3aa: CAISKDTEAFF
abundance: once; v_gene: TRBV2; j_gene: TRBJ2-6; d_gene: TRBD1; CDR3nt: TGTGCCAGCAGGGGGACAGACACGAAGGCCAACGTCCTGACTTTC; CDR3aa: CASRGTDTKANVLTF
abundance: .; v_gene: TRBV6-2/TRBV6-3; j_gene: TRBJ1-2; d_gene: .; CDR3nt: TGTGCCAGCACTATTGGGAACTATGGCTACACCTTC; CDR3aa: CASTIGNYGYTF
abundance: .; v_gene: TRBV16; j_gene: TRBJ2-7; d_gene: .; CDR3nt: TGTGCCAGCAGCCCTGGCAGGACAACCTCGAAGGACGAGCAGTACTTC; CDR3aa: CASSPGRTTSKDEQYF
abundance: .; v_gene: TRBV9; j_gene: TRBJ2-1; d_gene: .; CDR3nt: TGTGCCAGCAGCGAGACGCCCGGGGCCCCGCCTGGGGATGAGCAGTTCTTC; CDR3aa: CASSETPGAPPGDEQFF
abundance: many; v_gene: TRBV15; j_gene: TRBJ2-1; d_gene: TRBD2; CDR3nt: TGTGCCACCAGCAGATCCTTCGGGGGGGACAATGAGCAGTTCTTC; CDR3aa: CATSRSFGGDNEQFF
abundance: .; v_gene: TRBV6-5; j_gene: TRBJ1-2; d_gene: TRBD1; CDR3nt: TGTGCCAGCAGGCCCACAGGGGATCTTGGCTACACCTTC; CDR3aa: CASRPTGDLGYTF
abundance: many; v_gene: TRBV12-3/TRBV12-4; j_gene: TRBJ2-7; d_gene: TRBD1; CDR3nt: TGTGCCAGCAGTCCCCGACAGGGTCCGTACGAGCAGTACTTC; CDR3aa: CASSPRQGPYEQYF
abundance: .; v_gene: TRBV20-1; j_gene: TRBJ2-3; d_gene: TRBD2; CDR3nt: TGCAGTGCTAGAGGCGGGAGGGCTGGGGATACGCAGTATTTT; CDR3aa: CSARGGRAGDTQYF
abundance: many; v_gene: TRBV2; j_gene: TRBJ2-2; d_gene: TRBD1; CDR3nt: TGTGCCAGCCGTACGACAGGGGGAAAAACCGGGGAGCTGTTTTTT; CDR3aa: CASRTTGGKTGELFF
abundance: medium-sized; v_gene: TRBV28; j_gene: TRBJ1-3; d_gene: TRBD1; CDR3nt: TGTGCCAGCCGTTCCTGGGACAGGCACTCTGGAAACACCATATATTTT; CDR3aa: CASRSWDRHSGNTIYF
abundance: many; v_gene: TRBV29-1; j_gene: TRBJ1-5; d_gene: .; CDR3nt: TGCAGCGTGCGTTGGGGGGGAGTAGATCAGCCCCAGCATTTT; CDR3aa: CSVRWGGVDQPQHF
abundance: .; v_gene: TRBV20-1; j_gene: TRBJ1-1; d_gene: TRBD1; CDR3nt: TGCAGTGCTAGAGAACAGGGGGGGTCGTGGACTGAAGCTTTCTTT; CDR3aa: CSAREQGGSWTEAFF
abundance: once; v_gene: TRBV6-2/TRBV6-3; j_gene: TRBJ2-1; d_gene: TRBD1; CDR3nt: TGTGCCAGCACCGAACTCCCGGACAGGGGTTGGAATGAGCAGTTCTTC; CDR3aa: CASTELPDRGWNEQFF
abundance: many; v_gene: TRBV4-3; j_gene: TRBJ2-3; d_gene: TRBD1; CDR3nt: TGCGCCAGCAGCCCCCTAGGGACAGGGGCCACAGATACGCAGTATTTT; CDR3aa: CASSPLGTGATDTQYF
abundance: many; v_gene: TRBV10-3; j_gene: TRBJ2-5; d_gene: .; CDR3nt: TGTGCCACTGCGGGGCAAGAGACCCAGTACTTC; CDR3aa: CATAGQETQYF
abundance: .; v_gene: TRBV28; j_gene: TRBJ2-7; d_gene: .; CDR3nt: TGTGCCAGCAGTTTATATGGGACGTATTTTGAGCAGTACTTC; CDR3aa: CASSLYGTYFEQYF
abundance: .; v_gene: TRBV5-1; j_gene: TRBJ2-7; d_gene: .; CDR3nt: TGCGCCAGCAGCCAAAATGGGGGGCCGATTGACGAGCAGTACTTC; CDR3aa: CASSQNGGPIDEQYF
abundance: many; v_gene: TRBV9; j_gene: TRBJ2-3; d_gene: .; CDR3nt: TGTGCCAGCAGCCCCAGGACAGACACAGATACGCAGTATTTT; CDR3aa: CASSPRTDTDTQYF
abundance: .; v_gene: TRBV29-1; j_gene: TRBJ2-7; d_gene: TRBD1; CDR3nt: TGCAGCGTTCAGACCGACAGGGCCTACGAGCAGTACTTC; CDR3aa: CSVQTDRAYEQYF
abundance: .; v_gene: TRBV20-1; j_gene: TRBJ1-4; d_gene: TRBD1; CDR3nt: TGCAGTGCTAGCCCCGGACAGGGAATGAATGAAAAACTGTTTTTT; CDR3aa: CSASPGQGMNEKLFF
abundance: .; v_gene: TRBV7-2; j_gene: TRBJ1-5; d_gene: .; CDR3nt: TGTGCCAGCAGCCCACAGGCTTCGGGCAATCAGCCCCAGCATTTT; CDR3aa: CASSPQASGNQPQHF
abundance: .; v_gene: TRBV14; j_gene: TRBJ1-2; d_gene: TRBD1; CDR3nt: TGTGCCAGCAGCCAAGTGGGACAGCCAAACTATGGCTACACCTTC; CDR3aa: CASSQVGQPNYGYTF
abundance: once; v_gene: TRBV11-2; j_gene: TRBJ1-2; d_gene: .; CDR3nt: TGTGCCAGCAGCTCGAACCCGGGTCCCACTAACTATGGCTACACCTTC; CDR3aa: CASSSNPGPTNYGYTF
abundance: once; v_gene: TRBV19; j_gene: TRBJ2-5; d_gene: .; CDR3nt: TGTGCCAGTACTCCGTCCGGGACCCCACAAGAGACCCAGTACTTC; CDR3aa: CASTPSGTPQETQYF
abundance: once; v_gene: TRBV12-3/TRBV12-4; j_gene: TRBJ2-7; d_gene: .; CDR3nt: TGTGCCAGCAGTTTAACTTCCGGGCCCTACGAGCAGTACTTC; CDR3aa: CASSLTSGPYEQYF
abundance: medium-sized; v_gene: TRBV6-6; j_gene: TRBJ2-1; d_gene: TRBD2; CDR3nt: TGTGCCAGCAGTTACTCGGGACTAGATGGTGAGCAGTTCTTC; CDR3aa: CASSYSGLDGEQFF
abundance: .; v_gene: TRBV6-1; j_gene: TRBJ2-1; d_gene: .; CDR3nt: TGTGCCAGCAGTGAAGGCAGAGGATACGGTGAGCAGTTCTTC; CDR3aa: CASSEGRGYGEQFF
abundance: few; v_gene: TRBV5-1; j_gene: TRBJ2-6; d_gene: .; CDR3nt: TGCGCCAGCAGCCTCCTGACAGGCTTCTCTGGGGCCAACGTCCTGACTTTC; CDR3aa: CASSLLTGFSGANVLTF
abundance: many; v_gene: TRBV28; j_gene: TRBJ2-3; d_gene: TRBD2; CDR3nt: TGTGCCAGCAGTTTATCTGCGGGGGGCAGGGATACGCAGTATTTT; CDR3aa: CASSLSAGGRDTQYF
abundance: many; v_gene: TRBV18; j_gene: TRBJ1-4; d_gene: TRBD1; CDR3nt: TGTGCCAGCTCAATGGAGGGGGCTGGAACTAATGAAAAACTGTTTTTT; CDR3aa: CASSMEGAGTNEKLFF
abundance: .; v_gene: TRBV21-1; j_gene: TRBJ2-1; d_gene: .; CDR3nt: TGTGCCAGCAGCGGGGACAGGGGGCCGTTCTTC; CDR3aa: CASSGDRGPFF
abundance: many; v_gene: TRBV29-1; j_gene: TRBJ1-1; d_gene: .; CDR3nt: TGCAGCGTTGGTGCAGGGGTGATGGGCACTGAAGCTTTCTTT; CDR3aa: CSVGAGVMGTEAFF
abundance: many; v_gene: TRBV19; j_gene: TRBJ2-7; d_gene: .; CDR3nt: TGTGCCAGTAGAACAGGGATGACAGCCCACGAGCAGTACTTC; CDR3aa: CASRTGMTAHEQYF
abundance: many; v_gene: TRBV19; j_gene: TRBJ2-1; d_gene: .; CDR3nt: TGTGCCAGTAGTATAGAGGGAGTCTACTCCTACAATGAGCAGTTCTTC; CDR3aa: CASSIEGVYSYNEQFF
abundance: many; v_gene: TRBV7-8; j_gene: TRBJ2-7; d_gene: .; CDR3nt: TGTGCCAGCAGCTTGCCCTTTTTTGACGAGCAGTACTTC; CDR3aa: CASSLPFFDEQYF
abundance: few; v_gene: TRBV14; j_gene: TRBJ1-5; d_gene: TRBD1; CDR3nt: TGTGCCAGCAACTGGACAGGGCAACCAAATCAGCCCCAGCATTTT; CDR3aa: CASNWTGQPNQPQHF
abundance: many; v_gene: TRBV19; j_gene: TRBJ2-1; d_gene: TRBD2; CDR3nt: TGTGCCAGTAGTGAAACTAGCGGGAGTGTGTACAATGAGCAGTTCTTC; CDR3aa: CASSETSGSVYNEQFF
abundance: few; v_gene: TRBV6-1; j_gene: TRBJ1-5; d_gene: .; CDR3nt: TGTGCCAGCGTCACGACAGGCCTCGGTCAGCCCCAGCATTTT; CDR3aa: CASVTTGLGQPQHF
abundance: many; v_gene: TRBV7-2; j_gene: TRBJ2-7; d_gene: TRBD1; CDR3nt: TGTGCCAGCAGCTTAGGAGGGACAGGGATTGAGCAGTACTTC; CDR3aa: CASSLGGTGIEQYF
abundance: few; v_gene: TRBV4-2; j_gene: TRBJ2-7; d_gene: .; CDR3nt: TGTGCCAGCAGCCAAGCGTCAGGGCCCTACGAGCAGTACTTC; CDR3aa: CASSQASGPYEQYF
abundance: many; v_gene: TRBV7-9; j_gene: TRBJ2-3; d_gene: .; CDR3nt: TGTGCCAGCAGCTCCAACTCCCTATCTAGCACAGATACGCAGTATTTT; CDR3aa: CASSSNSLSSTDTQYF
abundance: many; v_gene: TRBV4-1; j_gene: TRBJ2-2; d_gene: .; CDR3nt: TGTGCCAGCAGCCAAACTAGCACCGGGGAGCTGTTTTTT; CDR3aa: CASSQTSTGELFF
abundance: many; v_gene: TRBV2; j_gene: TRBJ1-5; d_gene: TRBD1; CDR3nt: TGTGCCAGCAGTTCCCGGACAGGGGAGATCCAGCCCCAGCATTTT; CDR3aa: CASSSRTGEIQPQHF